This TCR beta chain was captured in a study of blood T cell repertoires in COVID-19. Turning to the study itself: Collection of acute and convalescent COVID-19 samples took place in the United States, Italy and Spain. In each case, the material was cDNA or gDNA derived from T cells, B-cell-depleted T cells, or PBMCs.

Clones were sequenced by immunoSEQ multiplex PCR, and TCRdb holds only the in-frame ones, with some missing. Seen here are about 100,000 clones, 65% to 90% observed once, and the top ten hold over 1.5%. V was clipped by 7 bases and J by 7 bases; unmatched bases: 7. CDR1 and CDR2 from the germline V gene are MNHEY and SMNVEV (reference sequence). The CDR3 is 14 residues long. This TCR was recovered from an elderly man with acute or convalescent COVID-19. The genes are TRBV27 and TRBJ1-6; TRBD1 matches at 7 bases. The sample consisted of peripheral blood. The CDR3 DNA reads as TGTGCCAGCACTGGGGACAGCTCCAATTCACCCCTCCACTTT. This encodes CASTGDSSNSPLHF.